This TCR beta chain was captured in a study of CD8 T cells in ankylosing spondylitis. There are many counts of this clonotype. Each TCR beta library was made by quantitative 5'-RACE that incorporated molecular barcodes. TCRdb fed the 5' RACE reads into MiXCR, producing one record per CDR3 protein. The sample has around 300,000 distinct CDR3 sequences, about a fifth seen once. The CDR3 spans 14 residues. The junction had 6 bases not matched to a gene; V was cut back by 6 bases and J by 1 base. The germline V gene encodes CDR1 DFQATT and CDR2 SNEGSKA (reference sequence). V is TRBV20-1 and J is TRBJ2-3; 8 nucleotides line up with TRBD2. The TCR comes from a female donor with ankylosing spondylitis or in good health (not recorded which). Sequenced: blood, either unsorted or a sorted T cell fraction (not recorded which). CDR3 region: CSAAGREGTDTQYF. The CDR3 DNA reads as TGCAGTGCCGCTGGGCGGGAGGGCACAGATACGCAGTATTTT.